The text below deals with one T cell receptor (beta chain). Its antigen remains undetermined. Per-base quality was not reported, and no clone a single base away is much larger than it. The CDR3 has 13 amino acids, counting the end cysteine and phenylalanine. Only CDR3 DNA is held: 39 bases, read in frame from base 1. From the germline V gene, CDR1 is KGHSH and CDR2 is LQKENI. Relative to germline, V is missing 1 base and J is missing 8 bases, with 4 bases of the junction outside any gene match. Donors were healthy HIV-negative adults with no recently reported acute infections or vaccinations. Every donor was a Caucasian adult residing in Nashville, Tennessee, USA. For unsorted samples, about 90 million PBMCs were counted and genomic DNA was extracted with the QIAamp DNA Blood Mini kit. Blood was collected by leukapheresis, and PBMCs were isolated by Ficoll-Histopaque density gradient centrifugation and then cryopreserved in liquid nitrogen vapor phase.

The data derive from a study of shared clonotypes between healthy human individuals (TCRdb year 2020). Broadly, across the study: The cohort comprised two women and a few men aged 18 to 49 years. Blood TCR repertoires of about 5 healthy adults were deeply sequenced to estimate repertoire size and the extent of clonotype sharing between individuals. Between about 0.9 and 8.9 billion PBMCs per donor were obtained by leukapheresis. To increase sequencing depth and limit assay-specific biases, different laboratories used diverse techniques to prepare libraries and sequence TCR repertoires. The investigation overall reported the following: Sampling was restricted to blood, and TCR repertoires in tissue are likely to differ from TCR repertoires in blood. The genetic and exposure-history diversity represented was limited by the small number of donors. Pairwise subsampling indicated that sequencing depth was expected to affect the degree of clonotype sharing among donors.

Using the deep immunoSEQ assay, TCR CDR3 regions were amplified from genomic DNA by multiplex PCR. Genomic DNA extracted from each cell subset was distributed evenly over all wells of several immunoSEQ 96-well plates, and each plate served as one replicate. For unsorted PBMC, each replicate PCR was loaded with approximately 300 ng genomic DNA, equivalent to 30,000 or so T cell genomes. Genomic DNA from unsorted PBMC was sequenced over ten immunoSEQ deep assay plates. Purified libraries were measured with a Qubit 3.0 fluorometer, size-checked on a Bioanalyzer 2100, and measured again with the KAPA Library Quantification kit. Every immunoSEQ 96-well plate was sequenced on a dedicated single-read 150-cycle Illumina NextSeq 550 flow cell. The original methods were these. Because the immunoSEQ output included only junctional sequences and no quality scores, the filtering could not be the same as the filtering used for full-length reads. Sequences were annotated with PyIR, a Python wrapper for IgBLAST v1.9, and V/J genes and CDR3 were assigned using IMGT germline references. Reads with weak V/J assignments (E-value above 1e-6), missing CDR3, stop codons, out-of-frame junctions, or ambiguous translated residues were removed. V3J clonotypes were defined by identical inferred V gene, J gene, and CDR3 amino acid sequence. To compute the percentage overlap between repertoires, the number of shared unique clonotypes was divided by the size of the smaller repertoire. Richness of each repertoire was evaluated using RTK rarefaction, the Chao1 estimator, and Recon v2.1 estimates of unobserved clonotypes. TCRdb limited this immuneACCESS table to in-frame rearrangements with V and J called. A share of clones is missing; checked studies link under half to unresolved V genes, and the rest is unexplained. That table gives V, J and clone size, and the DNA gave D and trimming. The sample table records more than 400,000 clones; around four fifths of these occur just once. Together, the top ten hold around 11% of the sample.

The sequence came from a woman in her thirties or forties in good health. Some clones in this sample may be carry-over from other donors' samples. Sample: PBMCs. The chain joins TRBV18 to TRBJ1-1; TRBD1 matches 7 bases in the middle. The DNA sequence is given as TGTGCCAGCTCACCACAGGGGGCCCTCGAAGCTTTCTTT. Protein translation: CASSPQGALEAFF.